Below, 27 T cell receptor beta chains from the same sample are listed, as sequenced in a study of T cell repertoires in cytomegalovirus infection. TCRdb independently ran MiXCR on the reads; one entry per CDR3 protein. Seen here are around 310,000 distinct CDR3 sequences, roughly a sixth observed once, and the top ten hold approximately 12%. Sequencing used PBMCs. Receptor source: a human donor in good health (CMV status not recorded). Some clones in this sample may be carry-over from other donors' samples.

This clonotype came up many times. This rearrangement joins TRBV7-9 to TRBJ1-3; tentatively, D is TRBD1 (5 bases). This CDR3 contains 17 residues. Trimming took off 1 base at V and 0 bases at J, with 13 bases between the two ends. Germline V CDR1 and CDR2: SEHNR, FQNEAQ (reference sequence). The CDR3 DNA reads TGTGCCAGCAGCTTAGATGGCGGGGCACGCTCTGGAAACACCATATATTTT. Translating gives CASSLDGGARSGNTIYF.

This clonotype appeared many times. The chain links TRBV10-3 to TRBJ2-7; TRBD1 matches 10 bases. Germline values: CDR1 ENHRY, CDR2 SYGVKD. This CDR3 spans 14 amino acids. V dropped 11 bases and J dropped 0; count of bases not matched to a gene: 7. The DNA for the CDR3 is TGTGCCTCACACCGGACAGGGGGCTCCTACGAGCAGTACTTC. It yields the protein CASHRTGGSYEQYF.

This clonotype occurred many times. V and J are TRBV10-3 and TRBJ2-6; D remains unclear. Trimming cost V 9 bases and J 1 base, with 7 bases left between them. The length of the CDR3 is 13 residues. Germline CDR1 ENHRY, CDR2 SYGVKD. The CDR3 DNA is TGTGCCATTGCCGTGTCTGGGGCCAACGTCCTGACTTTC. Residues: CAIAVSGANVLTF.

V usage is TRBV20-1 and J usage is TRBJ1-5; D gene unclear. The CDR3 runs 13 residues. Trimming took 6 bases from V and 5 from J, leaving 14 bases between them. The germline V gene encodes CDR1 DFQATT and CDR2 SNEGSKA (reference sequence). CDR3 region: CSAMSEKDQPQHF. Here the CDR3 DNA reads TGCAGTGCCATGTCCGAGAAGGATCAGCCCCAGCATTTT.

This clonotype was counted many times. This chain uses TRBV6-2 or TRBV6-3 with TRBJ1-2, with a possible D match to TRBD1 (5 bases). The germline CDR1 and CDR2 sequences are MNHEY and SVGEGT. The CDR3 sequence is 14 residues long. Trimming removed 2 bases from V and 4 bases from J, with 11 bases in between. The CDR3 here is CASSYPQVSYGYTF. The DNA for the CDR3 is TGTGCCAGCAGTTACCCACAGGTTTCCTATGGCTACACCTTC.

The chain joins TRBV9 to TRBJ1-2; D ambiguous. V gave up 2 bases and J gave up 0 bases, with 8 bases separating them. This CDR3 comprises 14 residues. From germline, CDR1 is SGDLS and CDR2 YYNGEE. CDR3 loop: CASSVGSANYGYTF. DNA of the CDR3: TGTGCCAGCAGCGTGGGATCAGCTAACTATGGCTACACCTTC.

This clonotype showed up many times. The chain's CDR3 is CASSYSTWGKGTGELFF. CDR3 nucleotide sequence: TGTGCCAGCAGTTACTCGACTTGGGGGAAAGGCACCGGGGAGCTGTTTTTT. The gene calls are TRBV6-2 or TRBV6-3 and TRBJ2-2; D may correspond to TRBD1 or TRBD2 (5 bases each). V was cut by 0 bases and J by 4 bases, with 15 bases left in between. CDR3 length: 17 amino acids. CDR1 and CDR2 from the germline V gene are MNHEY and SVGEGT.

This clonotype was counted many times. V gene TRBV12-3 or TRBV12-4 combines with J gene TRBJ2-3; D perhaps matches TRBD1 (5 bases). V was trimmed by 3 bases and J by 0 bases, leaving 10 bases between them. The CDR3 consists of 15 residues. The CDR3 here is CASSFYTGSTDTQYF. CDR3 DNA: TGTGCCAGCAGTTTTTACACAGGTAGCACAGATACGCAGTATTTT.

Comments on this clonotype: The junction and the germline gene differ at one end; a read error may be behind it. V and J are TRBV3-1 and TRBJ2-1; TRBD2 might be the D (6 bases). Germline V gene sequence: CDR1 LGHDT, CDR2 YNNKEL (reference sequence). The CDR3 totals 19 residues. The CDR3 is CDSSQETSLRAGKKNEQFF. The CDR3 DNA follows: TGTGACAGCAGCCAAGAAACCAGCTTAAGGGCGGGGAAAAAGAATGAGCAGTTCTTC.

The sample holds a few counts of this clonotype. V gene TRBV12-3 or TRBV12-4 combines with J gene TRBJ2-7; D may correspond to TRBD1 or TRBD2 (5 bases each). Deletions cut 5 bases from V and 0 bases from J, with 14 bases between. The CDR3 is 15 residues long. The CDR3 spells CASSGGTGSSYEQYF. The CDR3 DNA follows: TGTGCCAGCAGTGGTGGGACGGGTAGCTCCTACGAGCAGTACTTC.

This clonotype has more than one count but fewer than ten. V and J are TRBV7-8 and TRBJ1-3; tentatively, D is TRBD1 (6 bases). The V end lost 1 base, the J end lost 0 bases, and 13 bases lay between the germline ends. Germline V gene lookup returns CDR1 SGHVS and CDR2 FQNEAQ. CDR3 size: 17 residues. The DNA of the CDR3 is TGTGCCAGCAGCTTAGGGGGGCGTCGGGCCTCTGGAAACACCATATATTTT. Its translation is CASSLGGRRASGNTIYF.

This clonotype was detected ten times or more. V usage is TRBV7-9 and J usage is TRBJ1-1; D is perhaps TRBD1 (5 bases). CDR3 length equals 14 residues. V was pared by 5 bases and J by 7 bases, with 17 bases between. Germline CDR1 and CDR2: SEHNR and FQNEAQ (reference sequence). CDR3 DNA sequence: TGTGCCAGCAGCACCCGACAGTCGGGATATGAAGCTTTCTTT. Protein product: CASSTRQSGYEAFF. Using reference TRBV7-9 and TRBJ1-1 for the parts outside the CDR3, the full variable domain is DTGVSQNPRHKITKRGQNVTFRCDPISEHNRLYWYRQTLGQGPEFLTYFQNEAQLEKSRLLSDRFSAERPKGSFSTLEIQRTEQGDSAMYLCASSTRQSGYEAFFGQGTRLTVV.

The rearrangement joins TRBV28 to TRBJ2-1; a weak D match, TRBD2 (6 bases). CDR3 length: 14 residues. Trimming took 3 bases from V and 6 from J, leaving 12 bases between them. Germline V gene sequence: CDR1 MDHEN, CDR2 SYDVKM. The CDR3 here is CASSFGDFRNEQFF. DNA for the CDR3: TGTGCCAGCAGTTTCGGGGACTTTCGCAATGAGCAGTTCTTC.

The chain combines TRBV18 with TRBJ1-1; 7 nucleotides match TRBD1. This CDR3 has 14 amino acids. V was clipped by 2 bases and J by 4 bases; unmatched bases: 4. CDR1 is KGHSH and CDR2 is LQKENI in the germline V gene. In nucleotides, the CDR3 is TGTGCCAGCTCACCAGGGGGGACAGTCACTGAAGCTTTCTTT. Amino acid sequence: CASSPGGTVTEAFF.

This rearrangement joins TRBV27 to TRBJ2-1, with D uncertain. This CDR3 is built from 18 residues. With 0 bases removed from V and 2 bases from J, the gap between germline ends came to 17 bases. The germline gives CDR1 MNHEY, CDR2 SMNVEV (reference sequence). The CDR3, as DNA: TGTGCCAGCAGTTTATCAACCCAGACTGAGAGCCCCTACAATGAGCAGTTCTTC. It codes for CASSLSTQTESPYNEQFF.

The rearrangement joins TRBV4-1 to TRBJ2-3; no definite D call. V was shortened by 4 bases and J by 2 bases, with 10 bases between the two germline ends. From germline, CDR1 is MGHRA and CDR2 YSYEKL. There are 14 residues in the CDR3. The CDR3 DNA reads TGCGCCAGCAGCCGTAACGAATACACAGATACGCAGTATTTT. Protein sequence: CASSRNEYTDTQYF.

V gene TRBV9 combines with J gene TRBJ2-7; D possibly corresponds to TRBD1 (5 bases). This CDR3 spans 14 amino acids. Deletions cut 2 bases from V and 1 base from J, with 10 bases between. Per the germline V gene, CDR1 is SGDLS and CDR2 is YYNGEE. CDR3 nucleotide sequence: TGTGCCAGCAGCGTTATGACAGATTCCTACGAGCAGTACTTC. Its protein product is CASSVMTDSYEQYF.

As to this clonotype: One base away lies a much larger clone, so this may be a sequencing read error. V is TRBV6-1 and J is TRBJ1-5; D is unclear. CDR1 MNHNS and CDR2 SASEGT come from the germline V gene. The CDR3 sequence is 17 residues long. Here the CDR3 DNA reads TGTGTCAGCAGTGAGTCTTGGGCAGGCTATAGCAATCAGCCCCAGCATTTT. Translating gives CVSSESWAGYSNQPQHF.

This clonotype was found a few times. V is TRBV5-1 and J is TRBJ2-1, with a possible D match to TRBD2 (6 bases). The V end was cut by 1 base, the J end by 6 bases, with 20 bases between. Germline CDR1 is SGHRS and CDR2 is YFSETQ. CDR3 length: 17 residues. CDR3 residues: CASSLIPRGLDTNEQFF. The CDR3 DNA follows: TGCGCCAGCAGCTTGATTCCGCGGGGACTCGATACCAATGAGCAGTTCTTC.

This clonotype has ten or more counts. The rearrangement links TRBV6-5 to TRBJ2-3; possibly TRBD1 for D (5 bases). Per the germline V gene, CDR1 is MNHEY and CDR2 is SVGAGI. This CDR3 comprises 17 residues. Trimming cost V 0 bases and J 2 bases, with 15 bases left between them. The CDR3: CASSYSMQGIYTDTQYF. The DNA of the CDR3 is TGTGCCAGCAGTTACTCGATGCAGGGCATCTACACAGATACGCAGTATTTT.

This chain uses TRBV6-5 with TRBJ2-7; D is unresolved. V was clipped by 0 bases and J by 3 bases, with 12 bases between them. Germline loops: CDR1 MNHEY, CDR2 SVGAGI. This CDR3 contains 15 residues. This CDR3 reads CASSYSRQDVYEQYF. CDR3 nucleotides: TGTGCCAGCAGTTACTCGAGGCAGGACGTCTACGAGCAGTACTTC.

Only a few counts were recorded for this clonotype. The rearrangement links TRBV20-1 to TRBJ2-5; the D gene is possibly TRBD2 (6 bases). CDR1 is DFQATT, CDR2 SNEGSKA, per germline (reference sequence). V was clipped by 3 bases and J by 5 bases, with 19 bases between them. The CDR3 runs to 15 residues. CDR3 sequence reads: CSASLGGAGGETQYF. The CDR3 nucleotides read TGCAGTGCTAGCCTTGGAGGGGCGGGTGGGGAGACCCAGTACTTC.

CDR3 in amino acids: CASSLDVGETQYF. The CDR3 nucleotides read TGCGCCAGCAGCTTGGATGTGGGGGAGACCCAGTACTTC. The chain employs TRBV5-1 and TRBJ2-5; D not certain. CDR3 length: 13 residues. The V end was cut by 0 bases, the J end by 5 bases, with 8 bases between. The germline V gene has CDR1 SGHRS and CDR2 YFSETQ.

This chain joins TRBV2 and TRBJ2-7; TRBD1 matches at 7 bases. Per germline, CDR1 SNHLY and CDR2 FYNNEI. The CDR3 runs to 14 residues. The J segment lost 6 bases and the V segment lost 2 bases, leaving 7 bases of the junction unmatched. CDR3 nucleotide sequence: TGTGCCAGCAGTGAACTACGGACAGGCACCGAGCAGTACTTC. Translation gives CASSELRTGTEQYF.

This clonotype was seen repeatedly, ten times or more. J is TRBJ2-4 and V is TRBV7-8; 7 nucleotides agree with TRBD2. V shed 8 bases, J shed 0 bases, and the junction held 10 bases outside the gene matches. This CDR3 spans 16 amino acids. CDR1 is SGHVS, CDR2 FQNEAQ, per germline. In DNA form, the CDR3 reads TGTGCCAGCGGGAGGGGCTGGGGGAAAGCCAAAAACATTCAGTACTTC. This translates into CASGRGWGKAKNIQYF. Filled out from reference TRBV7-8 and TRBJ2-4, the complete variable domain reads GAGVSQSPRYKVAKRGQDVALRCDPISGHVSLFWYQQALGQGPEFLTYFQNEAQLDKSGLPSDRFFAERPEGSVSTLKIQRTQQEDSAVYLCASGRGWGKAKNIQYFGAGTRLSVL.

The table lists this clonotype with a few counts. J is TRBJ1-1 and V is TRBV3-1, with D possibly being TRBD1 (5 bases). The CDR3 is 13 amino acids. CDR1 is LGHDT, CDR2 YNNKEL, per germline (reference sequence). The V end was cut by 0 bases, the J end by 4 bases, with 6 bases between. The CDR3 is CASSQDGGTEAFF. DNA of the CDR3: TGTGCCAGCAGCCAAGACGGGGGCACTGAAGCTTTCTTT.

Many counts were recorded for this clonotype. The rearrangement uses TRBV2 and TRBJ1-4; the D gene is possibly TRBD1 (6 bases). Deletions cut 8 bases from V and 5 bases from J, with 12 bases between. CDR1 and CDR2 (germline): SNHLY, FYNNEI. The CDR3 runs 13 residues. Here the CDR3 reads CASHRDINEKLFF. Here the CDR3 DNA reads TGTGCCAGCCACAGGGATATAAATGAAAAACTGTTTTTT.